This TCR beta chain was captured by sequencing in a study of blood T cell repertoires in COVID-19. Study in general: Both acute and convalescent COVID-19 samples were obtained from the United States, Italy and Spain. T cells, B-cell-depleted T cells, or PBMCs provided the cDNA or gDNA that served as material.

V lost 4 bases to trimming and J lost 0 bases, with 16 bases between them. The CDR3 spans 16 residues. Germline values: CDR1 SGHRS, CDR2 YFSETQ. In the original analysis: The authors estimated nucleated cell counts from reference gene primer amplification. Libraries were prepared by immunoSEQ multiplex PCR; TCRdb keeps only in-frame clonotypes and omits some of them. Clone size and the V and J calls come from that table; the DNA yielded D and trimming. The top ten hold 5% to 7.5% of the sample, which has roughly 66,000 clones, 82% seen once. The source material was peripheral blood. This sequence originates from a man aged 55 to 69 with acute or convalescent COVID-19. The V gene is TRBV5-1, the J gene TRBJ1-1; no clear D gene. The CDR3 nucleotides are TGCGCCAGCAGCCCGGATTCGGGTGGAATGAACACTGAAGCTTTCTTT. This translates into CASSPDSGGMNTEAFF.